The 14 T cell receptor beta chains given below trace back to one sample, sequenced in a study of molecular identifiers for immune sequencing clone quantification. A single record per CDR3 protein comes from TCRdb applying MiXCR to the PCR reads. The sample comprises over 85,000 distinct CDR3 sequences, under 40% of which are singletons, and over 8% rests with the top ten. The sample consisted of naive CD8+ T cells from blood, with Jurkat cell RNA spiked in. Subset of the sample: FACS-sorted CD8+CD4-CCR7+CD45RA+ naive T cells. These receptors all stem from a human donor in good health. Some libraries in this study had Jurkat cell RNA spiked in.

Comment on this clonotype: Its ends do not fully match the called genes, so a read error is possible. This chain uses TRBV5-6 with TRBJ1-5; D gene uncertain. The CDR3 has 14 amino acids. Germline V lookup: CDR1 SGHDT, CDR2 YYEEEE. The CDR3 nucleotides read TGTGCCAGCAGCTTAGGGAGTAGCAATCAGCCCCAGCAATTT. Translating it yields CASSLGSSNQPQQF.

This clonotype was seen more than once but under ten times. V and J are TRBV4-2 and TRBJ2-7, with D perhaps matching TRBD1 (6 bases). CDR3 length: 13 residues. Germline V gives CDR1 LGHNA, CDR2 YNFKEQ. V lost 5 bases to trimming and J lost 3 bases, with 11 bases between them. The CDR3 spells CASSKGHGYEQYF. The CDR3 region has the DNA TGTGCCAGCAGCAAGGGACACGGCTACGAGCAGTACTTC.

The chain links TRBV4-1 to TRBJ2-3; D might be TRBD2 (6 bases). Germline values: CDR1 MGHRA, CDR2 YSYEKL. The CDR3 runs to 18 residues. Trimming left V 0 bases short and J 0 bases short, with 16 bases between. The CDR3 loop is CASSQDLGGVPSTDTQYF. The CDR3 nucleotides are TGCGCCAGCAGCCAAGATTTAGGAGGGGTCCCTAGCACAGATACGCAGTATTTT.

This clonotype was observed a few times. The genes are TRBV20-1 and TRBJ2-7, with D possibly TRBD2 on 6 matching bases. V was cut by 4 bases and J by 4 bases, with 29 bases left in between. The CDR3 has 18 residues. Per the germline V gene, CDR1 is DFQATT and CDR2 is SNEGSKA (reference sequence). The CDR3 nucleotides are TGCAGTGCTAACGGGGAGGAATTTATTTCCATCGGTGCGTACGAGCAGTACTTC. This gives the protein CSANGEEFISIGAYEQYF.

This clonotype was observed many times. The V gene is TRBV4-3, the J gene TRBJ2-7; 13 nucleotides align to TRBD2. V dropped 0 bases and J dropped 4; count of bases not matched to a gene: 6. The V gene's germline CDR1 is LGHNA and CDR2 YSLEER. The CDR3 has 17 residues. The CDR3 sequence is CASSQDPLTSGRYEQYF. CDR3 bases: TGCGCCAGCAGCCAAGACCCCTTGACTAGCGGGAGGTACGAGCAGTACTTC.

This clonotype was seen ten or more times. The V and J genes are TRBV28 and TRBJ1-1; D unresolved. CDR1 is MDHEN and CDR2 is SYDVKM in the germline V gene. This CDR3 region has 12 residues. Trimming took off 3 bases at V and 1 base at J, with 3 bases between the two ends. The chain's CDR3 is CASSFPNTEAFF. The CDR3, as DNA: TGTGCCAGCAGTTTCCCGAACACTGAAGCTTTCTTT.

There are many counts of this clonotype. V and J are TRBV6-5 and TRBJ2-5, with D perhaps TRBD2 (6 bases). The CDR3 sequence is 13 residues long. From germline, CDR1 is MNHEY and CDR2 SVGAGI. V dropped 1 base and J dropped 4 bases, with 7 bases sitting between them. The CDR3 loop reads CASSYFGRETQYF. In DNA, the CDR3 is TGTGCCAGCAGTTACTTCGGGAGAGAGACCCAGTACTTC.

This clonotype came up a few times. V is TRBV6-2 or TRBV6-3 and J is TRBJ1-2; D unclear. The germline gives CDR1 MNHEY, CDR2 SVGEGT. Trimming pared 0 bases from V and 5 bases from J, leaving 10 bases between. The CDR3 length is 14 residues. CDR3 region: CASSYSEAGYGYTF. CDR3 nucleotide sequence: TGTGCCAGCAGTTACTCGGAAGCAGGATATGGCTACACCTTC.

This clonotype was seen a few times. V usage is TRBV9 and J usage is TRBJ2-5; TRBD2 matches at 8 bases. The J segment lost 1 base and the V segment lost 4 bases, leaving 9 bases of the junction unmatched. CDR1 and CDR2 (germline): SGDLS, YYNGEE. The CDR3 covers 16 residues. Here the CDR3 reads CASSLGERETQETQYF. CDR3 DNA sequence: TGTGCCAGCAGCTTGGGGGAGCGGGAGACCCAAGAGACCCAGTACTTC.

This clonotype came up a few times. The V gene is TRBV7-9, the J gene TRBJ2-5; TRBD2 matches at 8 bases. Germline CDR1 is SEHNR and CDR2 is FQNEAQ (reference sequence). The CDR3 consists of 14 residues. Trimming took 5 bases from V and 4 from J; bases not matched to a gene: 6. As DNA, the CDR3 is TGTGCCAGCAGCCCGGGGGGGGACGGAGAGACCCAGTACTTC. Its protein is CASSPGGDGETQYF.

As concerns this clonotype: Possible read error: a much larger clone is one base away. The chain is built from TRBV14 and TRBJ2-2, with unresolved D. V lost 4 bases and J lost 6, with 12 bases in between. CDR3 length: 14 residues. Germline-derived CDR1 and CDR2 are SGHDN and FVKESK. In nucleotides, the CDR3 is TGTGCCAGCAGCCTATTTCAGTCAGCCGGGGAGCTGTTTTTT. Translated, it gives CASSLFQSAGELFF.

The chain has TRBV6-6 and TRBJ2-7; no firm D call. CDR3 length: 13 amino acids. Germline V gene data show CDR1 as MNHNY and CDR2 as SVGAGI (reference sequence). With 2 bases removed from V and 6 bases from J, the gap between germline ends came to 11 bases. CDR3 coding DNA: TGTGCCAGCAGTTACGGGGTGGGCACCGAGCAGTACTTC. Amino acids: CASSYGVGTEQYF.

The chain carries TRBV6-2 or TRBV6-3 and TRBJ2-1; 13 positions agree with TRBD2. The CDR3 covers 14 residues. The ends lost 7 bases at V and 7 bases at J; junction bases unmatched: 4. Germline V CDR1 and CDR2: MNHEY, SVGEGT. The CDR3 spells CASKQTSGRNEQFF. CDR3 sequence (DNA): TGTGCCAGCAAACAGACTAGCGGGAGGAATGAGCAGTTCTTC.

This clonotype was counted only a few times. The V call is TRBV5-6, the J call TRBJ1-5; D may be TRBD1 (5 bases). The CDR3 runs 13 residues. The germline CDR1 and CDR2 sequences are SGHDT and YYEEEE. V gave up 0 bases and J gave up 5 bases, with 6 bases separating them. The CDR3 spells CASSLGGDQPQHF. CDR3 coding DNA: TGTGCCAGCAGCTTGGGAGGGGATCAGCCCCAGCATTTT.